This TCR beta chain comes out of a study of T cells in Graves' hyperthyroidism and ophthalmopathy. Study-level findings and limits: The model made its ophthalmopathy prediction, and onset followed a median about 6.8 months later. Separating ophthalmopathy from stable hyperthyroidism was achieved by a 13 V-J model.

In regard to this clonotype: Antigen specificity is unknown.

What was amplified from RNA transcripts were TCR beta CDR3 regions. The HTBI primer set drove a first-round RT-PCR of the TCR CDR3. Each CDR3 protein is one row after TCRdb ran MiXCR on the multiplex PCR reads. The sample lists roughly 300,000 distinct CDR3 sequences, around 20% occurring once. Hyperthyroidism, newly diagnosed and lasting under 2 months, affected patients aged 18 to 65. Uncontrolled infection, other autoimmune disease, pregnancy and lactation each barred patients from inclusion. This sequence was found in a woman between 45 and 60 years old with Graves' hyperthyroidism. The specimen was blood.

The CDR3 DNA is TGTGCCAGCAGCTTCGGGGCCAAGGACGAGCAGTACTTC. Amino acid sequence: CASSFGAKDEQYF. The chain carries TRBV7-6 and TRBJ2-7; D may match TRBD1 or TRBD2 (5 bases each). The length of the CDR3 is 13 residues. Trimming removed 3 bases at V and 5 bases at J, with 11 bases between. Germline-derived CDR1 and CDR2 are SGHVS and FNYEAQ.